This TCR beta chain was captured in a study of Japanese encephalitis immunity and Zika vaccine responses (dated by TCRdb to about 2021). For the wider study: The included participants were given three 5.0 ug doses of alum-adjuvanted ZPIV at weeks 0, 4 and 28. Approximately twelve participants were given two doses of JEV vaccine (IXIARO) 28 days apart, two to three months before the first ZPIV dose. In addition, the TCR repertoires of a few flavivirus-naive individuals were analyzed at weeks 2, 6 and 52 after ZPIV vaccination began. The study tested whether prior Japanese encephalitis virus (JEV) or yellow fever virus (YFV) vaccination shaped CD4 T cell responses to the Zika vaccine. Before ZPIV, over eleven participants got a single dose of YFV vaccine (YF-VAX), while roughly 9 participants were flavivirus-naive. For TCR sequencing, over 5 representative participants were selected from each pre-vaccination group, and samples were taken at week 0 (after pre-vaccination, before ZPIV) and at week 52. ZIKV peptides were 15-mers overlapping by 11 residues, selected for NetMHCpan/NetMHCII-predicted epitopes with affinity below 50 nM. The stimulations used peptide pools from ZIKV structural proteins divided into flavivirus-conserved and non-conserved sets, or JEV or YFV peptides that matched the pre-vaccination. Beyond this particular receptor, the publication reports: Samples grouped by participant and showed no similarity between individuals, suggesting that no public TCRs were detected. After ZPIV, a significant decrease in repertoire richness of CD4 T cells responding to conserved ZIKV epitopes was observed in JEV-pre-vaccinated donors. JEV-pre-vaccinated donors showed higher repertoire similarity across time-points and stimulations than YFV-pre-vaccinated donors, indicating more clonotypes common to ZIKV and JEV stimulation. The analysis was restricted to a subset of trial participants with three doses and adequate samples, and the entire vaccinated cohort was not analyzed. Peptide-pool deconvolution was not performed because of sample size limitations, and consequently the individual peptides driving cross-reactive responses were not identified. Only a few individuals showed CD8 T cell responses to ZIKV peptide pools, and those responses were very low in magnitude.

Including the terminal cysteine and phenylalanine, the CDR3 comprises 13 residues. Solely the CDR3 DNA is kept, with 39 bases framed from the first base. CDR1 and CDR2, per the germline V gene, are KGHDR and SFDVKD. V is cut by 3 bases and J by 5 bases, and the space between the germline ends is 9 bases. PBMCs were labeled with CellTrace CFSE and were cultured for roughly six days in RPMI containing approximately 8.5% human serum plus peptide pools at roughly 0.91 ug/mL each. Unfixed proliferating CD4 T cells were sorted on a BD FACSAria as live CD56-CD19-CD16-CD3+CD4+ CFSE-low cells. The enrolled adults were healthy and tested seronegative for ZIKV, JEV, YFV, DENV and WNV on microneutralization screening. Samples were obtained from a phase 1, double-blinded, randomized, placebo-controlled trial of an alum-adjuvanted Zika purified-inactivated virus (ZPIV) vaccine. Peripheral blood mononuclear cells were isolated by standard procedure and stored frozen in liquid nitrogen until use.

Libraries came from 5' RACE. Before sequencing, TCRbeta libraries were pooled in proportion to the sorted cell numbers of each library. Total RNA from sorted cells was extracted with RNAzol RT, and cDNA was made with an oligo(dT) primer and a template-switching oligo. Using Kapa HiFi, PCR amplified the TCRbeta V-CDR3-J region between a SMARTer oligo primer and a TCRbeta constant-region primer. Illumina adaptors and sample-specific index barcodes were added in a second PCR, followed by HighPrep bead cleanup and Bioanalyzer confirmation of a band of roughly 650 bp. Libraries were sequenced on an Illumina MiSeq with 2x151 bp paired-end reads. Per the source publication's procedure: An in-house Java program demultiplexed the reads, and MiXCR assigned TCRbeta annotations and counted clonotypes. Repertoire overlap used Morisita-Horn indices from the R package vegan, with UPGMA clustering and Circos plots of recurring clonotypes. Shannon diversity and richness were normalized to the highest possible value given the input cell numbers, yielding values from 0 to 1. CDR3beta sequences were aligned using MUSCLE, distances were calculated using SeqinR, and multidimensional scaling was plotted in R. TCRdb trimmed public reads at Q25 via fastp, called clones via MiXCR and kept in-frame beta chains. Every distinct CDR3 protein forms one entry, paired with its most common genes and DNA. What appears here as the V and J calls and clone size reflects TCRdb's work, not the paper's. For this sample there are about 280 distinct CDR3 sequences; approximately 2.1% appear just once. 28% of the sample is held by the ten biggest clonotypes.

Based on its abundance in the sample, this clonotype is large (0.1 to 1%). There are no base qualities to consult, and no much larger clone falls within one base. The V and J segments used are TRBV24-1 and TRBJ1-1; the D gene is perhaps TRBD1, from 5 matching bases. This material consisted of antigen-activated CD4+ T cells from blood, cultured, taken during a Zika inactivated vaccine study. The origin of this receptor is an adult man who received an inactivated Zika virus vaccine. The CDR3 protein sequence reads: CATSDTDRTEAFF. The DNA sequence follows: TGTGCCACCAGTGATACTGACAGAACTGAAGCTTTCTTT.